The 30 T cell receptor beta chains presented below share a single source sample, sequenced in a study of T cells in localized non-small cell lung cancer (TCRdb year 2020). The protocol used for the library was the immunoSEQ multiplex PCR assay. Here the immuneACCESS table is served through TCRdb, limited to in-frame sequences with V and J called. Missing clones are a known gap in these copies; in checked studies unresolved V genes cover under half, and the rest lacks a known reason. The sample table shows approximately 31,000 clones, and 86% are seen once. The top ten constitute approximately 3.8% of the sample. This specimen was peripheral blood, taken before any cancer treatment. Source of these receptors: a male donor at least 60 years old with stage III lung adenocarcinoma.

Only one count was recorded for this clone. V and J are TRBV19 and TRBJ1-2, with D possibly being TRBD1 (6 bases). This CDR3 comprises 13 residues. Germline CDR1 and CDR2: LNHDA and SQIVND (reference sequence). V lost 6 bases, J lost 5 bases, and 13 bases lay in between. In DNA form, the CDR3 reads TGTGCCAGTAGACAGGGTCCCCAGTATGGCTACACCTTC. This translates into CASRQGPQYGYTF.

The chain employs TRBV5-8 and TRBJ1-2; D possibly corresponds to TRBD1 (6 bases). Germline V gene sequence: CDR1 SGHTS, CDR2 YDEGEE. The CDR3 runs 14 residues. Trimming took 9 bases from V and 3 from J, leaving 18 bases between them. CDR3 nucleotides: TGTGCCAACTCGGACCCAACAGGGTACTATGGCTACACCTTC. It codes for CANSDPTGYYGYTF.

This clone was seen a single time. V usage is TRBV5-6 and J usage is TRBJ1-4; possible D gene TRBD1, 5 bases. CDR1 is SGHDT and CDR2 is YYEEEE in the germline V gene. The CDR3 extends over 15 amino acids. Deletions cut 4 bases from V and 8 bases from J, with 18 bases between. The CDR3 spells CASSAPGSQGEKLFF. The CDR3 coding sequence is TGTGCCAGCAGCGCGCCGGGGTCGCAGGGAGAAAAACTGTTTTTT.

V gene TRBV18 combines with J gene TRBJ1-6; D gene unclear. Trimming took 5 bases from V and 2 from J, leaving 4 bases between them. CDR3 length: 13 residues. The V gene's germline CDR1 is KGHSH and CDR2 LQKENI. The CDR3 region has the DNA TGTGCCAGCTCAGGCACCTATAATTCACCCCTCCACTTT. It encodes CASSGTYNSPLHF.

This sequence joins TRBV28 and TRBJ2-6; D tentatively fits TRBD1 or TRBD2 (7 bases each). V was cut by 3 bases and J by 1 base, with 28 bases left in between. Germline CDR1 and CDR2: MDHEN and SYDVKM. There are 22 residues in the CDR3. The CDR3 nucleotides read TGTGCCAGCAGTTTTTTGGGGAGGGGGTCCACAGGGGATAGTTCTGGGGCCAACGTCCTGACTTTC. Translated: CASSFLGRGSTGDSSGANVLTF.

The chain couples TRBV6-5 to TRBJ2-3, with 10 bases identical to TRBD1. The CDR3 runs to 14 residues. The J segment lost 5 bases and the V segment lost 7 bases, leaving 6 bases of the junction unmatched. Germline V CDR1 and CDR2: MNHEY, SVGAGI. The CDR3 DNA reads TGTGCCAGCACCACCGGGACAGGGGAAGATACGCAGTATTTT. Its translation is CASTTGTGEDTQYF.

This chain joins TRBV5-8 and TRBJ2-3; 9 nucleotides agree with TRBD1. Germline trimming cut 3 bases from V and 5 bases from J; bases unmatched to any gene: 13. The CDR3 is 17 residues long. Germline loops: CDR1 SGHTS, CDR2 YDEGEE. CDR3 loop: CASSSALRTGEEDTQYF. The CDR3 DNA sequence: TGTGCCAGCAGCTCCGCGCTTAGGACAGGGGAGGAAGATACGCAGTATTTT.

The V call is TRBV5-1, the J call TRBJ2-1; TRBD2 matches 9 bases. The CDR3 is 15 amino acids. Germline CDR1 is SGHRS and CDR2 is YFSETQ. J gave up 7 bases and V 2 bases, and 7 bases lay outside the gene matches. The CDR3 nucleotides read TGCGCCAGCAGCTTCCAGCGGGGGGCGGGTAATGAGCAGTTCTTC. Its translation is CASSFQRGAGNEQFF.

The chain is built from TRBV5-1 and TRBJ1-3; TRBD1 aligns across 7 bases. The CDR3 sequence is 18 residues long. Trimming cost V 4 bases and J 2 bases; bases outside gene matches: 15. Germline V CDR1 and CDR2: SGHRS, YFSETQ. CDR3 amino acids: CASSASGTDGPPGNTIYF. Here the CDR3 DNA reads TGCGCCAGCAGCGCTTCCGGGACAGACGGTCCTCCTGGAAACACCATATATTTT.

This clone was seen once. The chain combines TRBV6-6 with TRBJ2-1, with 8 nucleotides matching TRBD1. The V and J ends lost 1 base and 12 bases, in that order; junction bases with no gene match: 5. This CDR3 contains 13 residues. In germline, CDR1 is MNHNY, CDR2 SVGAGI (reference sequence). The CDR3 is CASSYLQGERQFF. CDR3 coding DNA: TGTGCCAGCAGTTACTTACAGGGGGAACGGCAGTTCTTC.

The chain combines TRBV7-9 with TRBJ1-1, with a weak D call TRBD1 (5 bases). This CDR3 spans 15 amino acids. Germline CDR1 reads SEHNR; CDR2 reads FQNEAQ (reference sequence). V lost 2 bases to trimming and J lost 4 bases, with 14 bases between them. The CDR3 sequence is CASSLSVGGSTEAFF. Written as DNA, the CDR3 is TGTGCCAGCAGCTTATCTGTTGGGGGATCCACTGAAGCTTTCTTT.

As DNA, the CDR3 is TGTGCCAGCAGCTCCCGGGGACTAGCGGGAGGGCCTGGGGAGACCCAGTACTTC. This encodes CASSSRGLAGGPGETQYF. The J gene is TRBJ2-5, the V gene TRBV7-2; 16 nucleotides agree with TRBD2. Germline V gene data show CDR1 as SGHTA and CDR2 as FQGNSA. The CDR3 loop spans 18 amino acids. Trimming at V came to 4 bases and at J to 5 bases, leaving 10 bases not matched to a gene. Full variable domain (rest looked up from reference TRBV7-2 and TRBJ2-5): GAGVSQSPSNKVTEKGKDVELRCDPISGHTALYWYRQSLGQGLEFLIYFQGNSAPDKSGLPSDRFSAERTGGSVSTLTIQRTQQEDSAVYLCASSSRGLAGGPGETQYFGPGTRLLVL.

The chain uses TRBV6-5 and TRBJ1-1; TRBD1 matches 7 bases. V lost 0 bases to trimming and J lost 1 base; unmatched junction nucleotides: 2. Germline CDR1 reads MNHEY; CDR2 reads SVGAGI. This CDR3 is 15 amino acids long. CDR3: CASSYSGQRNTEAFF. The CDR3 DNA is TGTGCCAGCAGTTACTCGGGACAGCGGAACACTGAAGCTTTCTTT.

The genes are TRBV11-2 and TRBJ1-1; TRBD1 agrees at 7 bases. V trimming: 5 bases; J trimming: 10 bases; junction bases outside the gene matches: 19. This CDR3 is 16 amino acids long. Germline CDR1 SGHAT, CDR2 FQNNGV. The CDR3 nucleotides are TGTGCCAGCAGCGCGACGACCGAGGGACAGCTAAGAACAGCTTTCTTT. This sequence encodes CASSATTEGQLRTAFF.

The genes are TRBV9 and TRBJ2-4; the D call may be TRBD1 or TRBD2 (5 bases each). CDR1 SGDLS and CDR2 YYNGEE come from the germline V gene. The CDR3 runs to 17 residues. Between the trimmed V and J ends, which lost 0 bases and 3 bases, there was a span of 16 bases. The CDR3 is CASSVGPDGAGKNIQYF. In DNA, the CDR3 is TGTGCCAGCAGCGTAGGACCCGACGGGGCGGGCAAAAACATTCAGTACTTC.

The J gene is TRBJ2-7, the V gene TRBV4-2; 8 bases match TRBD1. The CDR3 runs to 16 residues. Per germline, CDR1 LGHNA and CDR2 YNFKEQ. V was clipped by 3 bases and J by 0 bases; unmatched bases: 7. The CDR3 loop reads CASSQDRASPSYEQYF. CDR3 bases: TGTGCCAGCAGCCAGGACAGGGCCTCGCCCTCCTACGAGCAGTACTTC.

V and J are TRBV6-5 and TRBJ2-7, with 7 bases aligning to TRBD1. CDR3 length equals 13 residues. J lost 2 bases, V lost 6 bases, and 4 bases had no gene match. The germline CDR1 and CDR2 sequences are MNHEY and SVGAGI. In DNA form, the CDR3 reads TGTGCCAGCAGCAGGACAGGAGCCTACGAGCAGTACTTC. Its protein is CASSRTGAYEQYF.

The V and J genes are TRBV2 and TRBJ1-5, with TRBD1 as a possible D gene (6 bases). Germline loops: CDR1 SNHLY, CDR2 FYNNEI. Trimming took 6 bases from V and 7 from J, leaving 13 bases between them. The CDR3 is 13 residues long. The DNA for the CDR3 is TGTGCCAGCAGCGGCGGGACATTCCAGCCCCAGCATTTT. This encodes CASSGGTFQPQHF.

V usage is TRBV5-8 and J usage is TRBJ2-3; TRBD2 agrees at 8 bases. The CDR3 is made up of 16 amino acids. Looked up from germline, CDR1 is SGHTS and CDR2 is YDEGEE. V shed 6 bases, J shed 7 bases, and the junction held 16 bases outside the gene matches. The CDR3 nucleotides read TGTGCCAGCATCACGGGCTTAGTAGCGGGGTCGAATACGCAGTATTTT. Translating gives CASITGLVAGSNTQYF. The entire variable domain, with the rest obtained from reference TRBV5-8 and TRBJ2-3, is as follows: EAGVTQSPTHLIKTRGQQATLRCSPISGHTSVYWYQQALGLGLQFLLWYDEGEERNRGNFPPRFSGRQFPNYSSELNVNALELEDSALYLCASITGLVAGSNTQYFGPGTRLTVL.

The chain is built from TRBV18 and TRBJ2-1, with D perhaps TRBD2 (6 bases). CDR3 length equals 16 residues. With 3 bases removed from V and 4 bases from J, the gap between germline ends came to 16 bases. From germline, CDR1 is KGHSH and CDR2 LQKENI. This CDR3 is CASSPPGLSKYNEQFF. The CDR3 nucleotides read TGTGCCAGCTCACCCCCGGGACTTTCTAAATACAATGAGCAGTTCTTC.

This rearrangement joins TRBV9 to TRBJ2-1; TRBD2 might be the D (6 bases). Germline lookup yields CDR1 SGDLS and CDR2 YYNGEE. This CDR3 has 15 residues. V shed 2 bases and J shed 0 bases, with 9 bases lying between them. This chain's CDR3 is CASSVLGGSYNEQFF. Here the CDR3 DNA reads TGTGCCAGCAGCGTCCTCGGGGGCTCCTACAATGAGCAGTTCTTC.

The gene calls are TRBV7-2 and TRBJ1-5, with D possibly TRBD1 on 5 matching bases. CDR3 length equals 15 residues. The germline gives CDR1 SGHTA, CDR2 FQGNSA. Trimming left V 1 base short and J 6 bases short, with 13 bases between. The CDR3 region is CASSLGWGEGQPQHF. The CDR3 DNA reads TGTGCCAGCAGCTTAGGGTGGGGCGAGGGTCAGCCCCAGCATTTT.

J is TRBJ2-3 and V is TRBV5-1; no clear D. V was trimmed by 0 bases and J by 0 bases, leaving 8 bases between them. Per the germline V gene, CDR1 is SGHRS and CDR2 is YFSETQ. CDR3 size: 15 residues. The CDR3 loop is CASSLGDQSTDTQYF. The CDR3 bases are TGCGCCAGCAGCTTGGGAGACCAAAGCACAGATACGCAGTATTTT.

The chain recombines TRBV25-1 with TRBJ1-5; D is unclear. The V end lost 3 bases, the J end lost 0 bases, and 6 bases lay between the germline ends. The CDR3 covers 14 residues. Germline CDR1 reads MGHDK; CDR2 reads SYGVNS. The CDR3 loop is CASSDSYSNQPQHF. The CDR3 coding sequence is TGTGCCAGCAGTGACAGCTATAGCAATCAGCCCCAGCATTTT.

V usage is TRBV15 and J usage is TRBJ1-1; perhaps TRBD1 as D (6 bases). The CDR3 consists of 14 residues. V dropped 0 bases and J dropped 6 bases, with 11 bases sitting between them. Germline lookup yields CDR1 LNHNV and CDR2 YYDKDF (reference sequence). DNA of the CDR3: TGTGCCACCAGCAGAGATGGGGGGGCCGCTGAAGCTTTCTTT. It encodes CATSRDGGAAEAFF.

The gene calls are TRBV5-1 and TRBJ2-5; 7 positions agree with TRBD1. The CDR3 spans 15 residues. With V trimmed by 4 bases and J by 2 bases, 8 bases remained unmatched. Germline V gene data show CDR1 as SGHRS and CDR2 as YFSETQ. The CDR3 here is CASSPGQVGQETQYF. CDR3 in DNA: TGCGCCAGCAGCCCCGGACAGGTAGGGCAAGAGACCCAGTACTTC.

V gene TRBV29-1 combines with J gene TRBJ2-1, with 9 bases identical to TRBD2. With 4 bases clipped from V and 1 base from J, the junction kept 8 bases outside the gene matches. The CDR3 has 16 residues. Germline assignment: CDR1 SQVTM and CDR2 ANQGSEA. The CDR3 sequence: CSVVASGGRSYNEQFF. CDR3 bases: TGCAGCGTTGTTGCCAGCGGGGGGCGTTCCTACAATGAGCAGTTCTTC.

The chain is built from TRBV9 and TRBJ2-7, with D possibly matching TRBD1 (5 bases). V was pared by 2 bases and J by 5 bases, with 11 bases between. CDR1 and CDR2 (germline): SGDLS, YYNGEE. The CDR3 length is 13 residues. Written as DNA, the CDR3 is TGTGCCAGCAGCGTTCAGCTGGGGCACGAGCAGTACTTC. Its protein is CASSVQLGHEQYF.

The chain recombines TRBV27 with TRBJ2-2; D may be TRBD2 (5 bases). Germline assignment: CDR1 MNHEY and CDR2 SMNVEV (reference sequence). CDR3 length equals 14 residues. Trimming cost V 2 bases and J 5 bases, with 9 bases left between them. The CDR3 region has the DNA TGTGCCAGCAGTTTAGAGGGCGGGACCGGGGAGCTGTTTTTT. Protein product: CASSLEGGTGELFF.

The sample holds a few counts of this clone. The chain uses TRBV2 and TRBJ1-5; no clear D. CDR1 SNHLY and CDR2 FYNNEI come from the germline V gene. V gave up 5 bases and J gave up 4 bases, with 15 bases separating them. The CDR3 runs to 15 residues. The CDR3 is CASSITDGGNQPQHF. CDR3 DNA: TGTGCCAGCAGTATAACGGACGGCGGGAATCAGCCCCAGCATTTT.